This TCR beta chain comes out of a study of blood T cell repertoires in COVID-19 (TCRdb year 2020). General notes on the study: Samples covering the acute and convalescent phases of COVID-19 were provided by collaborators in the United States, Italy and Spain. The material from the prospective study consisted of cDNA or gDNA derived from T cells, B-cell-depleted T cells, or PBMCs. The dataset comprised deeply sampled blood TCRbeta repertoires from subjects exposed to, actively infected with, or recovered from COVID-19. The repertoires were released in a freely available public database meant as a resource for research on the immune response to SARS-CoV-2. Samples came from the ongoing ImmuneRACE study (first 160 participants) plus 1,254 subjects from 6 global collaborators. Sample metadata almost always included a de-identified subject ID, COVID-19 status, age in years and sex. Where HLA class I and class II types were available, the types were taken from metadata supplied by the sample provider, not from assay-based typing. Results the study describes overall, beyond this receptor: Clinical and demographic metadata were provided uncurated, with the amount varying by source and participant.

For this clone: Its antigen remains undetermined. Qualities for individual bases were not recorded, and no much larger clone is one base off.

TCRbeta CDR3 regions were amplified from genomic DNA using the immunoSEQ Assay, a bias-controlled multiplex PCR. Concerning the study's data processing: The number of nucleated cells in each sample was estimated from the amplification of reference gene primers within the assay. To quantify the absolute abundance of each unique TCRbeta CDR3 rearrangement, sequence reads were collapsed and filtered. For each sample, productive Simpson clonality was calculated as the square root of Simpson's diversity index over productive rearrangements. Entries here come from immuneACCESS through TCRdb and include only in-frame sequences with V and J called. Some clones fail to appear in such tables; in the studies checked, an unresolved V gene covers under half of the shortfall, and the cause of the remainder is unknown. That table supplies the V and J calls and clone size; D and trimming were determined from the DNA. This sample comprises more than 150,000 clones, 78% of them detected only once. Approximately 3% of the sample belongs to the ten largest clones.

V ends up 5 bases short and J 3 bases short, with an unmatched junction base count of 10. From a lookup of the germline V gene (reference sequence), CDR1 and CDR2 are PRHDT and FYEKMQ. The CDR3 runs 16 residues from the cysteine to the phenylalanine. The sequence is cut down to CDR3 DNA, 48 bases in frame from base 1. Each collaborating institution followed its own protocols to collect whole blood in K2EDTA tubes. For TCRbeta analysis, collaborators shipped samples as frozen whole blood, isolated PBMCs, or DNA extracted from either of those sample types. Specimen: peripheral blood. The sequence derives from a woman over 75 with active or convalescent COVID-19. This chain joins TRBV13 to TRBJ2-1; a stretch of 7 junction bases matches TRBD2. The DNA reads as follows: TGTGCCAGCAGCGCAACCGGGACTACAAACTACAATGAGCAGTTCTTC. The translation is CASSATGTTNYNEQFF.